The TCR beta chain under discussion was sequenced for a study of shared clonotypes between healthy human individuals. The V gene's germline CDR1 is LGHNA and CDR2 YSLEER. This CDR3 contains 14 residues. V was cut by 0 bases and J by 5 bases, with 9 bases left in between. The authors' processing: Junction-only immunoSEQ data arrived without quality scores, meaning filtering differed. TCRdb's copy holds only in-frame clones and misses some; the assay was immunoSEQ multiplex PCR. The V and J calls and clone size are taken from that table; D and trimming were inferred from the DNA. The top ten clones hold around 11% of a sample with about 500,000 clones, roughly three quarters of them seen once.

The clonotype was recovered from a woman between 40 and 55 years old in good health. Some clones in this sample may be carry-over from other donors' samples. The sample was PBMCs. The chain has TRBV4-3 and TRBJ2-3; no definite D call. The CDR3 sequence: CASSQDPRGDTQYF. CDR3 nucleotides: TGCGCCAGCAGCCAAGATCCTCGTGGAGATACGCAGTATTTT.